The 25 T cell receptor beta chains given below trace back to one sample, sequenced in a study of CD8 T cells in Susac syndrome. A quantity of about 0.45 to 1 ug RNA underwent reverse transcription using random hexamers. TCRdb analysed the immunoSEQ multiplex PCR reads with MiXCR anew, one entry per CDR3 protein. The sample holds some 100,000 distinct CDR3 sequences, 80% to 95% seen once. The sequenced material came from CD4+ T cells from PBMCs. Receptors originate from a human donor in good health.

The DNA of the CDR3 is TGTGCCAGTAGTATGGGGGGCGTCTCCTACGAGCAGTACTTC. This gives the protein CASSMGGVSYEQYF. The chain combines TRBV19 with TRBJ2-7; D assignment may be TRBD1 or TRBD2 (6 bases each). Deletions cut 3 bases from V and 0 bases from J, with 9 bases between. Germline V gene sequence: CDR1 LNHDA, CDR2 SQIVND (reference sequence). The CDR3 loop spans 14 amino acids.

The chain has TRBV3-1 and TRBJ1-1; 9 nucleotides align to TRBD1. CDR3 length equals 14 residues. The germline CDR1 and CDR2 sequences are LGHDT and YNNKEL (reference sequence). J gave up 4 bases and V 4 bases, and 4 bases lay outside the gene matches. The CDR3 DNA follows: TGTGCCAGCAGCCTCGGGACAGGGAGCACTGAAGCTTTCTTT. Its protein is CASSLGTGSTEAFF. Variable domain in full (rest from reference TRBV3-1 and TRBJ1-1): DTAVSQTPKYLVTQMGNDKSIKCEQNLGHDTMYWYKQDSKKFLKIMFSYNNKELIINETVPNRFSPKSPDKAHLNLHINSLELGDSAVYFCASSLGTGSTEAFFGQGTRLTVV.

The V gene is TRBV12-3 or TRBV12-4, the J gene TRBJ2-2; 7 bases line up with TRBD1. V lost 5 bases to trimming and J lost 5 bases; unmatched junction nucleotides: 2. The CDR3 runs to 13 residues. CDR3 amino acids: CASSPGQTGELFF. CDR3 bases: TGTGCCAGCAGTCCGGGACAGACCGGGGAGCTGTTTTTT.

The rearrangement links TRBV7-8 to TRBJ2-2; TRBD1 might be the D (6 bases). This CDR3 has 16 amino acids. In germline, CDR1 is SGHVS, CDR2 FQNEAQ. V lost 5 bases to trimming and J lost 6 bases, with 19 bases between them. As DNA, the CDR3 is TGTGCCAGCAGCCAGGGGCGCGGTATCCGGGCCGGGGAGCTGTTTTTT. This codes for CASSQGRGIRAGELFF.

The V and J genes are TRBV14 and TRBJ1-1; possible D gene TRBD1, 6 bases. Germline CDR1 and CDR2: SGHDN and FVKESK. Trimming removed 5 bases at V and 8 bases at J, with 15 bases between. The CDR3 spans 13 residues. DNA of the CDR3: TGTGCCAGCAGCTCCACAGGGATCTACGAAGCTTTCTTT. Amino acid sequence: CASSSTGIYEAFF.

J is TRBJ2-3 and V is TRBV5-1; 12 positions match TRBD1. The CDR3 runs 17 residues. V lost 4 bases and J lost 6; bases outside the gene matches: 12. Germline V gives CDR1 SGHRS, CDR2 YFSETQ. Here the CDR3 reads CASSLSPGTGGADTQYF. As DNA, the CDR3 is TGCGCCAGCAGCCTTAGCCCCGGGACAGGGGGCGCGGATACGCAGTATTTT.

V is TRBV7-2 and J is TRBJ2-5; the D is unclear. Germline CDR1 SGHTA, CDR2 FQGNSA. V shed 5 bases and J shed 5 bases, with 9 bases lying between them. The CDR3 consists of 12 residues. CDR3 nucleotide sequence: TGTGCCAGCAGCCGGACGACGGAGACCCAGTACTTC. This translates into CASSRTTETQYF.

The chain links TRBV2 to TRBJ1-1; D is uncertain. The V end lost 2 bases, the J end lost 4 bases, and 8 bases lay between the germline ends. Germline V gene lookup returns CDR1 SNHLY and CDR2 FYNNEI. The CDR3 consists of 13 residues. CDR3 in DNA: TGTGCCAGCAGTGAAAGGCGGGTCACTGAAGCTTTCTTT. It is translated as CASSERRVTEAFF.

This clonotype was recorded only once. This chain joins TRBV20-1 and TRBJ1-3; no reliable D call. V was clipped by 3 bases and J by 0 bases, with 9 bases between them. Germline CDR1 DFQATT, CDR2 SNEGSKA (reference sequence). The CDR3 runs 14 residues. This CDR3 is CSASYIDSGNTIYF. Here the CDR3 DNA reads TGCAGTGCTAGTTACATTGACTCTGGAAACACCATATATTTT.

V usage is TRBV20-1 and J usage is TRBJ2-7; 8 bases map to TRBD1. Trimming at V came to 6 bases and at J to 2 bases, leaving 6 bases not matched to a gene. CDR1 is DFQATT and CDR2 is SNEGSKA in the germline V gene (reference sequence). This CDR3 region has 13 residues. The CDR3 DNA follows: TGCAGTGCCACGGGACAGGAGGCCTACGAGCAGTACTTC. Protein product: CSATGQEAYEQYF.

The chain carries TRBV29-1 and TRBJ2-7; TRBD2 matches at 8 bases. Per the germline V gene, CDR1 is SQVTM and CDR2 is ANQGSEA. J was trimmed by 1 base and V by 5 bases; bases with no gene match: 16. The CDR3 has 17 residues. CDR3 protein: CSVMRLVPGGISYEQYF. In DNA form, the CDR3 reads TGCAGCGTTATGAGGTTGGTTCCGGGGGGGATTTCCTACGAGCAGTACTTC.

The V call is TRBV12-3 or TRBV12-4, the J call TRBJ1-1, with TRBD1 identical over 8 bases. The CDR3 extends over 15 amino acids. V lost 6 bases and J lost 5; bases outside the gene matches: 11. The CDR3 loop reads CASSSGQAAATEAFF. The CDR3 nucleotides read TGTGCCAGCAGCTCGGGACAGGCTGCAGCGACTGAAGCTTTCTTT.

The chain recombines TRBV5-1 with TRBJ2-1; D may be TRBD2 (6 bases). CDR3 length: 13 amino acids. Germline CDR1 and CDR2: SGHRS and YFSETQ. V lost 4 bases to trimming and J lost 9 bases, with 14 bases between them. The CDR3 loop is CASSPEGLAEQFF. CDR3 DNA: TGCGCCAGCAGCCCGGAGGGGTTGGCTGAGCAGTTCTTC.

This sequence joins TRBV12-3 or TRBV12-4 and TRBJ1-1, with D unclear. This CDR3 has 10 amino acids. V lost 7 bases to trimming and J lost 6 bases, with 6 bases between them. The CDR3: CASNNPEAFF. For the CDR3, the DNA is TGTGCCAGCAATAACCCTGAAGCTTTCTTT.

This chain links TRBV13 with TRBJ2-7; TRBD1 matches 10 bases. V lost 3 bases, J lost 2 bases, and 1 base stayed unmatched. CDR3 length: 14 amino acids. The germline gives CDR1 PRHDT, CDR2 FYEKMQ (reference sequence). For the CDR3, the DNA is TGTGCCAGCAGCTTGGGACAGGGGACCTACGAGCAGTACTTC. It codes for CASSLGQGTYEQYF.

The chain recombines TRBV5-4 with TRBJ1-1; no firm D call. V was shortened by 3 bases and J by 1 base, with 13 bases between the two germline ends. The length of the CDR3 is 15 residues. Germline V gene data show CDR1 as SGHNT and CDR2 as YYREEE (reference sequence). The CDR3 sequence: CASSSGGPTNTEAFF. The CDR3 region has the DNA TGTGCCAGCAGCTCCGGTGGACCGACGAACACTGAAGCTTTCTTT.

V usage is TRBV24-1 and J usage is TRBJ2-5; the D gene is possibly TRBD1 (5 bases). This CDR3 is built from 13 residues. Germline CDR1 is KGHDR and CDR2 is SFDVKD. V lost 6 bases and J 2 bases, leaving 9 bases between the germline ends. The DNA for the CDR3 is TGTGCCACCAGTAAAACAGGACAAGAGACCCAGTACTTC. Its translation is CATSKTGQETQYF.

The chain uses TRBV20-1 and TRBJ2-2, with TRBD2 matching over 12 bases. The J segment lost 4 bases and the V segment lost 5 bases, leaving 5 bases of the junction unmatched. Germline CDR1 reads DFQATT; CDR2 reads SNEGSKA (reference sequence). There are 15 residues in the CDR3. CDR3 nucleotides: TGCAGTGCTTCGGGACTAGCGGGTGCCACCGGGGAGCTGTTTTTT. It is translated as CSASGLAGATGELFF.

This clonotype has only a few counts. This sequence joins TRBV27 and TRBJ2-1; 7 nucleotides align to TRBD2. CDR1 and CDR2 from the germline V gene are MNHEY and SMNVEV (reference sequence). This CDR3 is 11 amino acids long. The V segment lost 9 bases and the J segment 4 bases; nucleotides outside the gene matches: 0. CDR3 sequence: CASSGYNEQFF. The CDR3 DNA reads TGTGCCAGTAGCGGGTACAATGAGCAGTTCTTC.

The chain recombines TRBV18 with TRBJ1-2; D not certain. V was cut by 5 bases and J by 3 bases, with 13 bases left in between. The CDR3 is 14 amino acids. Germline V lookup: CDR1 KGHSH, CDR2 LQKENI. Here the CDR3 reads CASSSAEMYYGYTF. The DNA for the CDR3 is TGTGCCAGCTCATCTGCAGAAATGTACTATGGCTACACCTTC.

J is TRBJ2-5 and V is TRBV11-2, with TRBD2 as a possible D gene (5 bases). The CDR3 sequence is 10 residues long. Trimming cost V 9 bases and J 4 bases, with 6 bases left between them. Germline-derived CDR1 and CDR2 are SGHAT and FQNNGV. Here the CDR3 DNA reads TGTGCCAGTGGGAGAGAGACCCAGTACTTC. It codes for CASGRETQYF.

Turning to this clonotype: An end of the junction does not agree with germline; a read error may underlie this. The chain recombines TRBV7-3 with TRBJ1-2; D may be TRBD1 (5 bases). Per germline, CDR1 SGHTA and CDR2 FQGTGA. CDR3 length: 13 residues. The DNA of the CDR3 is TGTGCCAGCAGCTCCACCGGGACGGATGGCTTCACCTTC. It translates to CASSSTGTDGFTF.

CDR3 sequence reads: CASSLSGTIYQPQHF. The CDR3 DNA is TGTGCCAGCAGCTTATCAGGGACAATATATCAGCCCCAGCATTTT. V gene TRBV7-2 combines with J gene TRBJ1-5; tentative D call: TRBD1 (6 bases). Germline V gene sequence: CDR1 SGHTA, CDR2 FQGNSA. V shed 2 bases and J shed 5 bases, with 13 bases lying between them. The CDR3 is 15 residues long.

CDR3 DNA sequence: TGCGCCAGCAGCCAAGAACTAGCGGTACGAGGGGATACGCAGTATTTT. Residues: CASSQELAVRGDTQYF. The chain combines TRBV4-3 with TRBJ2-3; 8 nucleotides agree with TRBD2. Germline values: CDR1 LGHNA, CDR2 YSLEER. The CDR3 runs 16 residues. V dropped 0 bases and J dropped 6; count of bases not matched to a gene: 8.

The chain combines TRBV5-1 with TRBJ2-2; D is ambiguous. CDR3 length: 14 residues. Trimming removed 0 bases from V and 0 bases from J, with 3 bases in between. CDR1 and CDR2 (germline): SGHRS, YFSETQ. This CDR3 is CASSLGSNTGELFF. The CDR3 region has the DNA TGCGCCAGCAGCTTGGGGTCGAACACCGGGGAGCTGTTTTTT.